Presented here are 6 T cell receptor beta chains from one specimen sequenced in a study of response to subunit inactivated influenza vaccine. One entry per CDR3 protein results from TCRdb running MiXCR on the RT-PCR reads. The sample has approximately 500,000 distinct CDR3 sequences, 14% seen once. This material consisted of PBMCs from blood, taken about 11 days after vaccination. The receptors here all came from a man aged 50 to 60 who received an inactivated influenza vaccine.

This clonotype was seen only a few times. The chain carries TRBV5-1 and TRBJ1-2, with 7 bases aligning to TRBD1. The CDR3 covers 15 residues. The junction had 12 bases not matched to a gene; V was cut back by 7 bases and J by 3 bases. CDR1 SGHRS and CDR2 YFSETQ come from the germline V gene. CDR3 sequence (DNA): TGCGCCAGCGGGGAACAGGGGCTACCTTACTATGGCTACACCTTC. It translates to CASGEQGLPYYGYTF. The whole variable domain, filled in from reference TRBV5-1 and TRBJ1-2, reads KAGVTQTPRYLIKTRGQQVTLSCSPISGHRSVSWYQQTPGQGLQFLFEYFSETQRNKGNFPGRFSGRQFSNSRSEMNVSTLELGDSALYLCASGEQGLPYYGYTFGSGTRLTVV.

A single count supports this clonotype. The chain employs TRBV7-2 and TRBJ2-5; no clear D. The CDR3 extends over 13 amino acids. Trimming removed 2 bases from V and 7 bases from J, with 11 bases in between. Germline V CDR1 and CDR2: SGHTA, FQGNSA. The CDR3 nucleotides read TGTGCCAGCAGCTTACCGCCTCGAGGGACCCAGTACTTC. Encoded protein: CASSLPPRGTQYF.

This clonotype was counted a few times. This rearrangement joins TRBV3-1 to TRBJ1-2; D unclear. Germline CDR1 is LGHDT and CDR2 is YNNKEL (reference sequence). The CDR3 extends over 13 amino acids. Trimming removed 1 base at V and 4 bases at J, with 7 bases between. In DNA form, the CDR3 reads TGTGCCAGCAGCCAAGGGGCAGTCTATGGCTACACCTTC. It encodes CASSQGAVYGYTF.

The V and J genes are TRBV5-4 and TRBJ1-4; TRBD1 is a possible D gene (5 bases). The germline V gene encodes CDR1 SGHNT and CDR2 YYREEE (reference sequence). Trimming stripped 1 base from V and 4 bases from J, with 14 bases between. There are 16 residues in the CDR3. DNA of the CDR3: TGTGCCAGCAGCTTGTCGTTGGGGCGCGGTAATGAAAAACTGTTTTTT. Translated: CASSLSLGRGNEKLFF.

The chain joins TRBV5-1 to TRBJ1-1; D perhaps matches TRBD1 (6 bases). The ends were cut back, 2 bases at V and 8 bases at J, with 13 bases in the middle. CDR1 SGHRS and CDR2 YFSETQ come from the germline V gene. This CDR3 has 13 amino acids. In DNA, the CDR3 is TGCGCCAGCAGCTTCACACAGGGTACCGAAGCTTTCTTT. Encoded protein: CASSFTQGTEAFF. The full variable domain, with the rest looked up from reference TRBV5-1 and TRBJ1-1, is KAGVTQTPRYLIKTRGQQVTLSCSPISGHRSVSWYQQTPGQGLQFLFEYFSETQRNKGNFPGRFSGRQFSNSRSEMNVSTLELGDSALYLCASSFTQGTEAFFGQGTRLTVV.

The V and J genes are TRBV4-2 and TRBJ2-3; 13 bases are shared with TRBD2. The length of the CDR3 is 21 residues. Per the germline V gene, CDR1 is LGHNA and CDR2 is YNFKEQ. Germline trimming cut 3 bases from V and 5 bases from J; bases unmatched to any gene: 20. This CDR3 reads CASSHPASGLAGSYLLDTQYF. In nucleotides, the CDR3 is TGTGCCAGCAGCCATCCTGCCTCGGGACTAGCGGGATCCTACCTACTAGATACGCAGTATTTT.